This T cell receptor beta chain derives from a study of cytomegalovirus exposure and HLA in healthy donors. Study outcomes and limitations: Earlier analysis looked at TCR beta V segments, and most were productive about 87% or about 30% of the time. Common viral pathogens were later found to be apparently linked to several of the most significant clusters. The study had only CMV serostatus as immune exposure information. Rare TCR sequences predominated, though certain public TCRs were found in many donors.

The V and J ends lost 0 bases and 0 bases respectively, with 17 bases between them. The CDR3 consists of 17 residues. Looked up from germline, CDR1 is GTSNPN and CDR2 is SVGIG (reference sequence). Remarks on this clone: What it binds is not known.

The PCR was carried out with 60 Vbeta primers and 13 Jbeta primers. The data were produced by immunoSEQ multiplex PCR, yet TCRdb's version contains in-frame clones alone and is incomplete. The table includes approximately 130,000 clones, 75% detected once. The sequenced material came from PBMCs. This chain joins TRBV30 and TRBJ1-2; the D gene is possibly TRBD1 (6 bases). The receptor comes from a man aged 25 to 40 in good health and CMV-seronegative. The CDR3 loop reads CAWSVLLAGDSNYGYTF. The DNA of the CDR3 is TGTGCCTGGAGTGTACTTCTGGCAGGGGATTCTAACTATGGCTACACCTTC.